This TCR beta chain was sequenced during a study of blood T cell repertoires in COVID-19. Study summary: Whether acute or convalescent, the COVID-19 samples came from the United States, Italy and Spain. PBMCs, B-cell-depleted T cells, or T cells provided the cDNA or gDNA that made up the material.

The sample holds one count of this clone. Per the study methods: Using reference gene primer amplification, nucleated cell counts were estimated. The assay was immunoSEQ multiplex PCR, and TCRdb's table has in-frame clones only and misses some. V, J and clone size are taken as reported in that table, and D and trimming were inferred from the DNA itself. The sample yields around 100,000 clones, roughly 87% seen once. The germline CDR1 and CDR2 sequences are LNHDA and SQIVND (reference sequence). The CDR3 has 16 residues. Trimming pared 5 bases from V and 0 bases from J, leaving 14 bases between. The clonotype comes from a man aged 45-65 years in a cohort sampled during active COVID-19. Sample: peripheral blood. V usage is TRBV19 and J usage is TRBJ2-4, with D perhaps TRBD2 (5 bases). CDR3 coding DNA: TGTGCCAGTAGTGTAGGGAGCGGTCCAGCCAAAAACATTCAGTACTTC. The encoded protein is CASSVGSGPAKNIQYF.